Listed here are 11 T cell receptor beta chains from one sample, sequenced in a study of T cell changes during pregnancy in multiple sclerosis. Here immunoSEQ multiplex PCR was the method, and the copy in TCRdb shows in-frame clones only, minus some. The table includes 70,000 to 95,000 clones, approximately 94% detected once. The sequencing here drew on peripheral blood, taken after pregnancy. Receptors originate from a female donor in good health, enrolled as a control in a pregnancy study.

The chain uses TRBV5-1 and TRBJ2-5; 11 bases are a match to TRBD2. Unmatched junction bases numbered 3, after V lost 0 bases and J lost 2 bases. The CDR3 is 16 amino acids. In germline, CDR1 is SGHRS, CDR2 YFSETQ. The chain's CDR3 is CASSLALAGAQETQYF. In DNA form, the CDR3 reads TGCGCCAGCAGCTTGGCACTAGCGGGGGCACAAGAGACCCAGTACTTC.

The chain couples TRBV5-1 to TRBJ1-1; TRBD1 agrees at 7 bases. Germline CDR1 reads SGHRS; CDR2 reads YFSETQ. The ends lost 8 bases at V and 4 bases at J; junction bases unmatched: 8. The CDR3 loop spans 13 amino acids. The CDR3 is CASRRQGSTEAFF. The CDR3 bases are TGCGCCAGTCGACGACAGGGAAGCACTGAAGCTTTCTTT. The full variable domain, its missing parts supplied by reference TRBV5-1 and TRBJ1-1, is KAGVTQTPRYLIKTRGQQVTLSCSPISGHRSVSWYQQTPGQGLQFLFEYFSETQRNKGNFPGRFSGRQFSNSRSEMNVSTLELGDSALYLCASRRQGSTEAFFGQGTRLTVV.

The J gene is TRBJ1-2, the V gene TRBV5-6; D remains unclear. From germline, CDR1 is SGHDT and CDR2 YYEEEE. The CDR3 is made up of 14 amino acids. V was cut by 7 bases and J by 4 bases, with 17 bases left in between. CDR3 amino acids: CASVELLSPYGYTF. The CDR3 DNA is TGTGCCAGCGTCGAACTCCTTTCCCCCTATGGCTACACCTTC. The full variable domain, rest sourced from reference TRBV5-6 and TRBJ1-2, is DAGVTQSPTHLIKTRGQQVTLRCSPKSGHDTVSWYQQALGQGPQFIFQYYEEEERQRGNFPDRFSGHQFPNYSSELNVNALLLGDSALYLCASVELLSPYGYTFGSGTRLTVV.

The rearrangement links TRBV7-9 to TRBJ1-4; TRBD1 aligns across 8 bases. The ends lost 10 bases at V and 7 bases at J; junction bases unmatched: 14. The germline V gene has CDR1 SEHNR and CDR2 FQNEAQ (reference sequence). The CDR3 contains 15 residues. The CDR3 loop reads CAINPGDRGGEKLFF. In DNA, the CDR3 is TGTGCCATCAATCCGGGTGACAGGGGTGGTGAAAAACTGTTTTTT.

The chain uses TRBV6-5 and TRBJ2-1; 9 bases line up with TRBD1. This CDR3 comprises 15 residues. V shed 4 bases, J shed 2 bases, and the junction held 3 bases outside the gene matches. Germline assignment: CDR1 MNHEY and CDR2 SVGAGI. In nucleotides, the CDR3 is TGTGCCAGCAGTTCCGGACAGGGGCCCTACAATGAGCAGTTCTTC. This sequence encodes CASSSGQGPYNEQFF.

The genes are TRBV5-8 and TRBJ1-1; maybe TRBD1 (5 bases). The ends were cut back, 1 base at V and 1 base at J, with 8 bases in the middle. CDR3 length: 14 amino acids. Germline CDR1 SGHTS, CDR2 YDEGEE. CDR3 protein: CASSLRGTNTEAFF. The DNA for the CDR3 is TGTGCCAGCAGCTTGAGGGGTACGAACACTGAAGCTTTCTTT.

This clone was observed a single time. V is TRBV30 and J is TRBJ2-2; TRBD1 matches at 7 bases. Germline V lookup: CDR1 GTSNPN, CDR2 SVGIG (reference sequence). Germline trimming cut 8 bases from V and 6 bases from J; bases unmatched to any gene: 12. CDR3 length: 14 amino acids. This chain's CDR3 is CAGRDRAGAGELFF. The DNA of the CDR3 is TGTGCCGGTAGAGACAGGGCAGGAGCCGGGGAGCTGTTTTTT.

The chain recombines TRBV19 with TRBJ1-1; 7 bases match TRBD1. The germline CDR1 and CDR2 sequences are LNHDA and SQIVND (reference sequence). The CDR3 runs to 14 residues. V was clipped by 4 bases and J by 0 bases; unmatched bases: 2. In nucleotides, the CDR3 is TGTGCCAGTAGTAGGGGACAGTTGAACACTGAAGCTTTCTTT. Its translation is CASSRGQLNTEAFF. Together with reference TRBV19 and TRBJ1-1, the CDR3 gives the full variable domain: DGGITQSPKYLFRKEGQNVTLSCEQNLNHDAMYWYRQDPGQGLRLIYYSQIVNDFQKGDIAEGYSVSREKKESFPLTVTSAQKNPTAFYLCASSRGQLNTEAFFGQGTRLTVV.

V and J are TRBV7-9 and TRBJ2-5; the match to TRBD1 covers 11 bases. V dropped 4 bases and J dropped 4; count of bases not matched to a gene: 8. Germline V gene lookup returns CDR1 SEHNR and CDR2 FQNEAQ (reference sequence). The CDR3 totals 16 residues. The CDR3 DNA reads TGTGCCAGCAGCTCATGGACCGGGACAGGGGGAGAGACCCAGTACTTC. Translated, it gives CASSSWTGTGGETQYF. Full variable domain (outside the CDR3, taken from reference TRBV7-9 and TRBJ2-5): DTGVSQNPRHKITKRGQNVTFRCDPISEHNRLYWYRQTLGQGPEFLTYFQNEAQLEKSRLLSDRFSAERPKGSFSTLEIQRTEQGDSAMYLCASSSWTGTGGETQYFGPGTRLLVL.

The chain joins TRBV5-3 to TRBJ2-5; D uncertain. TRBV5-3 is labeled an ORF, and its function is uncertain. The V end lost 0 bases, the J end lost 5 bases, and 11 bases lay between the germline ends. CDR3 length: 14 residues. CDR3 in DNA: TGTGCCAGAAGCTTGGACTGGCGGTGGGAGACCCAGTACTTC. This translates into CARSLDWRWETQYF.

The V gene is TRBV7-8, the J gene TRBJ2-5; TRBD2 matches 14 bases. CDR1 is SGHVS and CDR2 is FQNEAQ in the germline V gene. Unmatched junction bases numbered 18, after V lost 7 bases and J lost 5 bases. CDR3 length equals 19 residues. The DNA for the CDR3 is TGTGCCAGCAATCTAAGAAGTCAGGGACTAGCGGGAGTCGGGGAGACCCAGTACTTC. Protein sequence: CASNLRSQGLAGVGETQYF.